Included here is one T cell receptor beta chain sequence, with context. The sample comes from a study of shared clonotypes between healthy human individuals. TCRdb keeps only in-frame clones here, not all; method: immunoSEQ multiplex PCR. This table has around 990,000 clones, roughly 80% appearing once. The CDR3 sequence is 13 residues long. J gave up 3 bases and V 4 bases, and 6 bases lay outside the gene matches. The germline V gene has CDR1 SQVTM and CDR2 ANQGSEA. The receptor's source is a man aged 18 to 29 in good health. Some clones in this sample may be carry-over from other donors' samples. The J gene is TRBJ2-7, the V gene TRBV29-1; 7 bases agree with TRBD1. Sequenced input: memory CD4+ T cells from PBMCs. Indicated subset: CD45RA-negative fraction. CDR3: CSVVGQGDYEQYF. The DNA of the CDR3 is TGCAGCGTTGTGGGGCAGGGGGACTACGAGCAGTACTTC.